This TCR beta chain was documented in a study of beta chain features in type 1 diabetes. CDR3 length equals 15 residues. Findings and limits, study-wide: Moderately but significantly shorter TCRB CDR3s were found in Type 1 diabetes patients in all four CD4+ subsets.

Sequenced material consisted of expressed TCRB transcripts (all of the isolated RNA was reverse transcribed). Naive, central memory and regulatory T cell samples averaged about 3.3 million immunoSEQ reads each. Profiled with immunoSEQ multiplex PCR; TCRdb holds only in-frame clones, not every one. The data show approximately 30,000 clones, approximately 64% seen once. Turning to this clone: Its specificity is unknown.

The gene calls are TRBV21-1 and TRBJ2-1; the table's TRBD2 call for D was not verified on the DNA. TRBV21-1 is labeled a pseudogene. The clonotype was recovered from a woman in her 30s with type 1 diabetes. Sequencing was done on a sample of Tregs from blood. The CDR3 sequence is CASSWGLPSYNEQFF. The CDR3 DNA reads TGTGCCAGCAGCTGGGGACTGCCCTCCTACAATGAGCAGTTCTTC.